A selection of T cell receptor beta chains follows, all from one sample in a study of blood T cell repertoires in COVID-19. Assay: immunoSEQ multiplex PCR; the TCRdb copy retains only in-frame clones and omits some. The sample carries around 200,000 clones, roughly 84% recorded once. Sequencing was done on a sample of peripheral blood. The receptors derive from an elderly woman with acute or convalescent COVID-19. The CDR3 runs from the conserved cysteine through the conserved F or W. Each record gives: CDR3 protein, J gene, V gene, D gene. D genes are given only for firm matches.

CDR3 protein: CASSYGDRASPLHF
J gene: TRBJ1-6
V gene: TRBV6-5
D gene: TRBD1

CDR3 protein: CASSKGRLAGLGAGELFF
J gene: TRBJ2-2
V gene: TRBV21-1
D gene: -

CDR3 protein: CASSQQDNYGYTF
J gene: TRBJ1-2
V gene: TRBV6-5
D gene: -

CDR3 protein: CASSDGLVSGANVLTF
J gene: TRBJ2-6
V gene: TRBV5-1
D gene: TRBD2

CDR3 protein: CASSLQGAESPLHF
J gene: TRBJ1-6
V gene: TRBV18
D gene: TRBD1

CDR3 protein: CASSLGQTRNIQYF
J gene: TRBJ2-4
V gene: TRBV5-6
D gene: -

CDR3 protein: CARTDSGTEAFF
J gene: TRBJ1-1
V gene: TRBV10-1
D gene: -

CDR3 protein: CASSQGLLRTTGELFF
J gene: TRBJ2-2
V gene: TRBV4-3
D gene: -

CDR3 protein: CASSNARDRSLHSYEQYF
J gene: TRBJ2-7
V gene: TRBV3-1/TRBV3-2
D gene: TRBD1

CDR3 protein: CASSPGAGQQYF
J gene: TRBJ2-7
V gene: TRBV7-2
D gene: -

CDR3 protein: CASSVRDRVLFF
J gene: TRBJ1-4
V gene: TRBV9
D gene: TRBD1

CDR3 protein: CASSSGLGAGELFF
J gene: TRBJ2-2
V gene: TRBV7-3
D gene: TRBD2

CDR3 protein: CASSHNSGTGELFF
J gene: TRBJ2-2
V gene: TRBV4-3
D gene: -

CDR3 protein: CASTWGRDNSPLHF
J gene: TRBJ1-6
V gene: TRBV5-1
D gene: -

CDR3 protein: CASRPTSGGFGETQYF
J gene: TRBJ2-5
V gene: TRBV7-2
D gene: TRBD2

CDR3 protein: CAWSRGSGTNEKLFF
J gene: TRBJ1-4
V gene: TRBV30
D gene: -

CDR3 protein: CASSLALFSGGGEQYF
J gene: TRBJ2-7
V gene: TRBV7-9
D gene: TRBD2

CDR3 protein: CASSQSDSGDRLYNEQFF
J gene: TRBJ2-1
V gene: TRBV23-1
D gene: TRBD1

CDR3 protein: CASSRTSGAGNTIYF
J gene: TRBJ1-3
V gene: TRBV7-9
D gene: -

CDR3 protein: CATQERNTGELFF
J gene: TRBJ2-2
V gene: TRBV4-1
D gene: -

CDR3 protein: CASSQGVGGTDTQYF
J gene: TRBJ2-3
V gene: TRBV3-1/TRBV3-2
D gene: -

CDR3 protein: CASSEYAGGNEKLFF
J gene: TRBJ1-4
V gene: TRBV25-1
D gene: -

CDR3 protein: CASSFRPGGTDTQYF
J gene: TRBJ2-3
V gene: TRBV5-5
D gene: -

CDR3 protein: CASSFGQGAREQYF
J gene: TRBJ2-7
V gene: TRBV11-2
D gene: TRBD1

CDR3 protein: CASSTTGSGYTF
J gene: TRBJ1-2
V gene: TRBV6-6
D gene: -

CDR3 protein: CASSVAGQGFYNEQFF
J gene: TRBJ2-1
V gene: TRBV9
D gene: TRBD1

CDR3 protein: CASSEGQDTQYF
J gene: TRBJ2-3
V gene: TRBV2
D gene: -

CDR3 protein: CASSKALMDRAYEQYF
J gene: TRBJ2-7
V gene: TRBV21-1
D gene: -

CDR3 protein: CASSPNYRTGWMNTEAFF
J gene: TRBJ1-1
V gene: TRBV7-9
D gene: TRBD1

CDR3 protein: CASSTSGQPIFTDTQYF
J gene: TRBJ2-3
V gene: TRBV5-8
D gene: -

CDR3 protein: CASSFGGTRTHEQYF
J gene: TRBJ2-7
V gene: TRBV5-1
D gene: TRBD2

CDR3 protein: CASSSRDRGSETQYF
J gene: TRBJ2-5
V gene: TRBV6-5
D gene: TRBD1

CDR3 protein: CASSYSGTVNTEAFF
J gene: TRBJ1-1
V gene: TRBV6-5
D gene: TRBD1

CDR3 protein: CASSLAGGLDTQYF
J gene: TRBJ2-3
V gene: TRBV5-8
D gene: TRBD2

CDR3 protein: CASSWDRGSHEQYF
J gene: TRBJ2-7
V gene: TRBV5-1
D gene: TRBD1

CDR3 protein: CASSLVLSSGRFGSYEQYF
J gene: TRBJ2-7
V gene: TRBV7-9
D gene: TRBD2

CDR3 protein: CASSYTQGGSGNTIYF
J gene: TRBJ1-3
V gene: TRBV6-5
D gene: -

CDR3 protein: CASSTTGDSHSPLHF
J gene: TRBJ1-6
V gene: TRBV5-1
D gene: TRBD1

CDR3 protein: CSASPGQNNYGYTF
J gene: TRBJ1-2
V gene: TRBV20-1
D gene: TRBD1

CDR3 protein: CASSPQPLQGLFYGYTF
J gene: TRBJ1-2
V gene: TRBV27
D gene: -

CDR3 protein: CASSPRRRGVNEQFF
J gene: TRBJ2-1
V gene: TRBV18
D gene: -

CDR3 protein: CATSSGTGDGKLFF
J gene: TRBJ1-4
V gene: TRBV27
D gene: TRBD1

CDR3 protein: CASSQSQGALEQYF
J gene: TRBJ2-7
V gene: TRBV23-1
D gene: TRBD1

CDR3 protein: CASSPRQGEEAFF
J gene: TRBJ1-1
V gene: TRBV18
D gene: TRBD1

CDR3 protein: CASSLVTGRSSPLHF
J gene: TRBJ1-6
V gene: TRBV5-6
D gene: TRBD1

CDR3 protein: CASSALAGANGELFF
J gene: TRBJ2-2
V gene: TRBV6-4
D gene: TRBD2

CDR3 protein: CASSLGEWNTIYF
J gene: TRBJ1-3
V gene: TRBV7-9
D gene: -

CDR3 protein: CASRDSTYGYTF
J gene: TRBJ1-2
V gene: TRBV27
D gene: TRBD1

CDR3 protein: CASSLFSGLDTQYF
J gene: TRBJ2-3
V gene: TRBV11-2
D gene: TRBD2

CDR3 protein: CASSQGAFRGPYEQYF
J gene: TRBJ2-7
V gene: TRBV14
D gene: -

CDR3 protein: CASSQAPPGGYTEAFF
J gene: TRBJ1-1
V gene: TRBV4-1
D gene: -

CDR3 protein: CASSLAGEGYGYTF
J gene: TRBJ1-2
V gene: TRBV5-1
D gene: -

CDR3 protein: CASKGQGAGGANVLTF
J gene: TRBJ2-6
V gene: TRBV25-1
D gene: TRBD1

CDR3 protein: CASSERRTDYWEQYF
J gene: TRBJ2-7
V gene: TRBV2
D gene: -

CDR3 protein: CASSLVRDTEAFF
J gene: TRBJ1-1
V gene: TRBV7-9
D gene: -

CDR3 protein: CASSYAGVSSYNSPLHF
J gene: TRBJ1-6
V gene: TRBV7-9
D gene: -